This T cell receptor (beta chain) was recorded in a study of cytomegalovirus exposure and HLA in healthy donors. Study-wide results and caveats: Most TCR sequences were uncommon, yet certain public TCRs appeared in many donors.

The method was immunoSEQ multiplex PCR; TCRdb's version includes in-frame clones alone and lacks a portion of them. The top ten hold 3% to 3.5% of the sample, which has about 110,000 clones, around 82% seen once. The donors were part of the validation cohort of 120 subjects. That cohort was separate from the first cohort, which comprised 670 or so subjects. To note about this clone: What it recognizes is unknown.

Per the germline V gene, CDR1 is SGDLS and CDR2 is YYNGEE. The J segment lost 4 bases and the V segment lost 3 bases, leaving 13 bases of the junction unmatched. The CDR3 has 17 residues. The V call is TRBV9, the J call TRBJ2-7; 10 bases match TRBD1. The clonotype comes from a young woman in good health and CMV-seronegative. Sequencing used PBMCs. CDR3 in DNA: TGTGCCAGCAGCGGACCCGGGACAGGGGATTTTGGGTACGAGCAGTACTTC. It yields the protein CASSGPGTGDFGYEQYF.